Below, 8 T cell receptor beta chains from the same sample are listed, as sequenced in a study of early T cells in non-severe SARS-CoV-2 infection. MiXCR, applied by TCRdb to the 5' RACE reads, yields one record per CDR3 protein. The sample lists roughly 75,000 distinct CDR3 sequences, approximately 9.1% occurring once. The sample comprised whole blood. The receptors stem from an adult who was a healthcare worker with PCR-confirmed SARS-CoV-2 infection or an uninfected control (not recorded which).

The chain links TRBV2 to TRBJ2-7; no definite D call. Germline V gene data show CDR1 as SNHLY and CDR2 as FYNNEI. CDR3 length equals 11 residues. V was pared by 6 bases and J by 4 bases, with 7 bases between. The CDR3 DNA reads TGTGCCAGCAGCCAGATATACGAGCAGTACTTC. Protein sequence: CASSQIYEQYF.

The genes are TRBV5-5 and TRBJ2-7, with TRBD2 identical over 7 bases. With 4 bases clipped from V and 0 bases from J, the junction kept 4 bases outside the gene matches. Germline lookup yields CDR1 SGHKS and CDR2 YYEKEE (reference sequence). This CDR3 has 14 amino acids. DNA for the CDR3: TGTGCCAGCAGCGTCGGGACTACCTCCTACGAGCAGTACTTC. Protein product: CASSVGTTSYEQYF.

This clonotype was seen a handful of times. V usage is TRBV7-2 and J usage is TRBJ2-1, with TRBD2 matching over 7 bases. Germline V CDR1 and CDR2: SGHTA, FQGNSA. V lost 1 base to trimming and J lost 4 bases; unmatched junction nucleotides: 7. This CDR3 is 16 amino acids long. CDR3 sequence reads: CASSLEGGRGYNEQFF. CDR3 nucleotide sequence: TGTGCCAGCAGCTTAGAGGGCGGGAGAGGGTACAATGAGCAGTTCTTC.

This clonotype showed up just a few times. The rearrangement links TRBV6-1 to TRBJ2-7, with D unresolved. The germline CDR1 and CDR2 sequences are MNHNS and SASEGT. The CDR3 length is 11 residues. V was pared by 3 bases and J by 2 bases, with 2 bases between. The CDR3: CASSEPYEQYF. The CDR3 DNA sequence: TGTGCCAGCAGTGAGCCCTACGAGCAGTACTTC.

This clonotype has only a few counts. The rearrangement links TRBV7-2 to TRBJ2-5; D is perhaps TRBD2 (6 bases). Germline V gene data show CDR1 as SGHTA and CDR2 as FQGNSA. Trimming cost V 8 bases and J 1 base, with 11 bases left between them. The CDR3 is 13 amino acids. In nucleotides, the CDR3 is TGTGCCAGCGGGGGGACCTTCCAAGAGACCCAGTACTTC. Translated: CASGGTFQETQYF.

This clonotype was found many times. The chain combines TRBV28 with TRBJ2-7; 9 nucleotides line up with TRBD2. Germline values: CDR1 MDHEN, CDR2 SYDVKM. The V segment lost 5 bases and the J segment 2 bases; nucleotides outside the gene matches: 4. CDR3 size: 14 residues. The CDR3 sequence is CASSTLAGAYEQYF. The DNA for the CDR3 is TGTGCCAGCAGTACCTTAGCGGGAGCCTACGAGCAGTACTTC.

This clonotype came up many times. The chain is built from TRBV10-3 and TRBJ2-2; D gene uncertain. Germline V gene lookup returns CDR1 ENHRY and CDR2 SYGVKD. V was pared by 4 bases and J by 0 bases, with 6 bases between. The CDR3 is made up of 14 amino acids. CDR3 nucleotides: TGTGCCATCAGTGGGGTTTCGAACACCGGGGAGCTGTTTTTT. Translating it yields CAISGVSNTGELFF.

The CDR3 loop reads CAWSRTGLNTGELFF. The CDR3 DNA sequence: TGTGCCTGGAGCCGGACAGGACTCAACACCGGGGAGCTGTTTTTT. The chain recombines TRBV30 with TRBJ2-2, with TRBD1 matching over 7 bases. V was pared by 3 bases and J by 2 bases, with 6 bases of the junction left unmatched. Germline values: CDR1 GTSNPN, CDR2 SVGIG (reference sequence). The length of the CDR3 is 15 residues. Combining the CDR3 with reference TRBV30 and TRBJ2-2 gives the whole variable domain SQTIHQWPATLVQPVGSPLSLECTVEGTSNPNLYWYRQAAGRGLQLLFYSVGIGQISSEVPQNLSASRPQDRQFILSSKKLLLSDSGFYLCAWSRTGLNTGELFFGEGSRLTVL.